Reported below is one TCR beta chain. Antigen specificity is unknown. After removal of 5 bases from V and 3 bases from J, the junction contained 2 bases not matched to a gene. The germline CDR1 and CDR2 sequences are MDHEN and SYDVKM. CDR3 size: 14 residues. The data stem from a study of cytomegalovirus exposure and HLA in healthy donors. Study-level points and caveats: There were some V segments, including TRBV6-2 and TRBV6-3, excluded as indistinguishable. Analysis was carried out at a later point, and it linked a missense DCLRE1C variant to TCR beta V- and J-gene trimming. TCR beta chains associated with HLA were, in a later analysis, more clonally expanded than equally common others.

PCR involved 60 Vbeta and 13 Jbeta primers. Assay: immunoSEQ multiplex PCR; the TCRdb copy retains only in-frame clones and omits some. Seen here are approximately 180,000 clones, roughly 81% observed once, and the top ten hold roughly 4.4%. What was sequenced was PBMCs. V gene TRBV28 combines with J gene TRBJ1-4; 8 bases match TRBD1. The TCR comes from a woman aged 18-29 years in good health and CMV-seropositive. DNA of the CDR3: TGTGCCAGCAGTCGACAGGGGTCTAATGAAAAACTGTTTTTT. Translation: CASSRQGSNEKLFF.